The entry below gives a single T cell receptor (beta chain) sequence along with its context. Repertoires were generated with immunoSEQ multiplex PCR, while TCRdb's copy carries only in-frame clones and drops some. The top ten clones hold approximately 5% of a sample with 320,000 or so clones, 89% of them seen once. Membership in each cohort depended on participant-reported clinical history. CDR3 length: 15 residues. V lost 4 bases and J lost 7; bases outside the gene matches: 6. The germline gives CDR1 SGDLS, CDR2 YYNGEE. The data derive from a study of blood T cell repertoires in COVID-19. Source material: PBMCs or T cells enriched from blood (not recorded which). The chain recombines TRBV9 with TRBJ1-6, with 9 nucleotides matching TRBD1. The clonotype originates from a man in his sixties who had recovered from COVID-19. DNA of the CDR3: TGTGCCAGCAGCCTACCTGGGACAGGGAATTCACCCCTCCACTTT. Encoded protein: CASSLPGTGNSPLHF. Full variable domain (rest looked up from reference TRBV9 and TRBJ1-6): DSGVTQTPKHLITATGQRVTLRCSPRSGDLSVYWYQQSLDQGLQFLIQYYNGEERAKGNILERFSAQQFPDLHSELNLSSLELGDSALYFCASSLPGTGNSPLHFGNGTRLTVT.